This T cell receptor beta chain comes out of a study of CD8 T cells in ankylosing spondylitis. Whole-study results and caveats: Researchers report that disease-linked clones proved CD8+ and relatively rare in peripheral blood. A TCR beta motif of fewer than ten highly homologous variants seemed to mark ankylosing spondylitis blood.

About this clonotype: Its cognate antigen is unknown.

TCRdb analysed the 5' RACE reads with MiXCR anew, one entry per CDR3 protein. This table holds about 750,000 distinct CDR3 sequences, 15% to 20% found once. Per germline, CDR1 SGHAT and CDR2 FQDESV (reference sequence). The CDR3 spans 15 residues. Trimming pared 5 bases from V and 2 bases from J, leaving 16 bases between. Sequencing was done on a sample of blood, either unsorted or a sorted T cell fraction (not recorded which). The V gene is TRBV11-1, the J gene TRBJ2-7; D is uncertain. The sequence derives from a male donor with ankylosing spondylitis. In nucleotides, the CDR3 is TGTGCCAGCAGCCCAGCACGACAAGGACCCTACGAGCAGTACTTC. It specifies CASSPARQGPYEQYF. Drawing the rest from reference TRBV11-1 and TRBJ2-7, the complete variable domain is EAEVAQSPRYKITEKSQAVAFWCDPISGHATLYWYRQILGQGPELLVQFQDESVVDDSQLPKDRFSAERLKGVDSTLKIQPAELGDSAMYLCASSPARQGPYEQYFGPGTRLTVT.